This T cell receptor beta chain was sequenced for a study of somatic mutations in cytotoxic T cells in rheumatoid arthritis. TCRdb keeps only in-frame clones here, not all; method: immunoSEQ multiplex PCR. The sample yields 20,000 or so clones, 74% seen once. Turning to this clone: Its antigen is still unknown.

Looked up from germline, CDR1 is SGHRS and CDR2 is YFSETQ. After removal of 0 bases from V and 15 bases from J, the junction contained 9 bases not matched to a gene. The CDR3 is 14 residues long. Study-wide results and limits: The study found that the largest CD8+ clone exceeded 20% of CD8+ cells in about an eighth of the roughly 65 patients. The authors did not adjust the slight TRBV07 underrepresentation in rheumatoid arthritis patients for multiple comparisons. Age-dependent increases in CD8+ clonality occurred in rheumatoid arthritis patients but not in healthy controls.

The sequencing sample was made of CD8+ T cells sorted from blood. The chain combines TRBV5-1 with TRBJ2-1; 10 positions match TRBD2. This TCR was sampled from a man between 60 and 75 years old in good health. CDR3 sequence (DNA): TGCGCCAGCAGCTTGGCCGGTAGCGGGAGGCAAACGTTCTTC. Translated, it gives CASSLAGSGRQTFF.